Presented here are 2 T cell receptor beta chains from one specimen sequenced in a study of cytomegalovirus exposure and HLA in healthy donors. 13 Jbeta primers and 60 Vbeta primers were used for the PCR. Libraries were prepared by immunoSEQ multiplex PCR; TCRdb keeps only in-frame clonotypes and omits some of them. The sample carries roughly 100,000 clones, over 65% recorded once. The specimen sequenced was PBMCs. These receptors were taken from a human donor in good health.

The gene calls are TRBV7-9 and TRBJ1-6, with TRBD1 as a possible D gene (6 bases). The V gene lost 1 base and the J gene lost 13 bases, with 29 bases spanning the gap. Germline V CDR1 and CDR2: SEHNR, FQNEAQ (reference sequence). The length of the CDR3 is 19 residues. The CDR3 reads CASSLGLGDTGTLSNPLHF. As DNA, the CDR3 is TGTGCCAGCAGCTTAGGATTAGGGGATACCGGGACACTGAGCAATCCCCTCCACTTT.

CDR3 residues: CASTALTDLNTEAFF. CDR3 nucleotides: TGTGCCAGCACTGCTCTGACAGACCTGAACACTGAAGCTTTCTTT. This sequence joins TRBV27 and TRBJ1-1; the D gene is possibly TRBD1 (5 bases). Germline CDR1 MNHEY, CDR2 SMNVEV (reference sequence). V was clipped by 7 bases and J by 0 bases, with 15 bases between them. This CDR3 spans 15 amino acids.